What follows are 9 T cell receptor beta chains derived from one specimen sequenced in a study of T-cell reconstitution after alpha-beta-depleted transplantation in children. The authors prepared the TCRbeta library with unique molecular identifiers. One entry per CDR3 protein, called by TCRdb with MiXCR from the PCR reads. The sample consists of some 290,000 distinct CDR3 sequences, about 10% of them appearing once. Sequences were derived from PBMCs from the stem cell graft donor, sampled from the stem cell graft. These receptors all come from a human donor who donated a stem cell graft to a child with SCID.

CDR3 protein: CSARVGTGWTDTQYF. The CDR3 nucleotides read TGCAGTGCTAGGGTGGGGACAGGGTGGACAGATACGCAGTATTTT. V and J are TRBV20-1 and TRBJ2-3; 9 bases match TRBD1. CDR1 is DFQATT and CDR2 is SNEGSKA in the germline V gene (reference sequence). The CDR3 is 15 amino acids. Trimming removed 3 bases from V and 3 bases from J; junction bases left unmatched: 7.

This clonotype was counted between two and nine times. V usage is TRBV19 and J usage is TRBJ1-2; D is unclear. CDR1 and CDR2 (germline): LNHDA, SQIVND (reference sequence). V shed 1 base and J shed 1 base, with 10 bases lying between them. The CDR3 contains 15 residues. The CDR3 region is CASSIGPGFNYGYTF. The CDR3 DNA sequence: TGTGCCAGTAGTATAGGACCAGGATTTAACTATGGCTACACCTTC.

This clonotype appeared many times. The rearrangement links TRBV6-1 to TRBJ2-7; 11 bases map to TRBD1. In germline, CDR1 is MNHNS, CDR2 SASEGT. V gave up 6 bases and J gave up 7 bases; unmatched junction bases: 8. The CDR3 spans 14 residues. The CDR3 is CASSRTGGQKEQYF. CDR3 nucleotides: TGTGCCAGCAGCAGGACAGGGGGCCAAAAAGAGCAGTACTTC.

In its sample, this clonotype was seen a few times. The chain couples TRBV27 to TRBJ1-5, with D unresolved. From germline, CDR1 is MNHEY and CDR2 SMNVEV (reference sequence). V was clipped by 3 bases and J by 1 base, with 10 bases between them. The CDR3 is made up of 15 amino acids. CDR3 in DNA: TGTGCCAGCAGTTTCCATGGTGGGAGCAATCAGCCCCAGCATTTT. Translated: CASSFHGGSNQPQHF.

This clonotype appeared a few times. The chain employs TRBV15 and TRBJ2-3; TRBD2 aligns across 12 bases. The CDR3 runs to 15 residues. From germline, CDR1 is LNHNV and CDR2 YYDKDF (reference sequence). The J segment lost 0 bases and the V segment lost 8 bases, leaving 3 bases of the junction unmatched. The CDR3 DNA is TGTGCCACCCGACTAGCGGGGGACAGCACAGATACGCAGTATTTT. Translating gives CATRLAGDSTDTQYF.

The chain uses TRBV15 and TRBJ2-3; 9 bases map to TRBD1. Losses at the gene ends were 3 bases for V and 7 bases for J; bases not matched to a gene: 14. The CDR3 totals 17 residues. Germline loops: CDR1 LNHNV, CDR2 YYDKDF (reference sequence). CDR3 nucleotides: TGTGCCACCAGCAGGGGAGAGGGACAGGGATTATTAAATACGCAGTATTTT. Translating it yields CATSRGEGQGLLNTQYF. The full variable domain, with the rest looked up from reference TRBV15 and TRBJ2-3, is DAMVIQNPRYQVTQFGKPVTLSCSQTLNHNVMYWYQQKSSQAPKLLFHYYDKDFNNEADTPDNFQSRRPNTSFCFLDIRSPGLGDTAMYLCATSRGEGQGLLNTQYFGPGTRLTVL.

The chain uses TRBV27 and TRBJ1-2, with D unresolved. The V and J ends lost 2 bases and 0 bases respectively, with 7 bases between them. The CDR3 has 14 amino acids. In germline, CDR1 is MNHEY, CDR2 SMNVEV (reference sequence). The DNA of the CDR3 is TGTGCCAGCAGTTTAACATGGTCTAACTATGGCTACACCTTC. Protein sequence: CASSLTWSNYGYTF.

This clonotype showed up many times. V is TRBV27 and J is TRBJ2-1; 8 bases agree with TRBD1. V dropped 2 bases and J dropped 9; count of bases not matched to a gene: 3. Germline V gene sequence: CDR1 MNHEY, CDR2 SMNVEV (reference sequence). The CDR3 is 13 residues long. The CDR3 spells CASSLAGGSEQFF. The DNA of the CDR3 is TGTGCCAGCAGTTTAGCAGGGGGCTCTGAGCAGTTCTTC.

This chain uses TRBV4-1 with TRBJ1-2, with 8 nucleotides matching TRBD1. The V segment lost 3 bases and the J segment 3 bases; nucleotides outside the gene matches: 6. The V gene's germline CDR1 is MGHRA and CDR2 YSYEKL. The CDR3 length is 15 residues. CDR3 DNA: TGCGCCAGCAGCCATCTGGAGACAGGGGACTATGGCTACACCTTC. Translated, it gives CASSHLETGDYGYTF.